The clone carrying this T cell receptor (beta chain) turned up a few times. Individual cDNA molecules each carried unique molecular identifiers attached by the library. In the study's own analysis: Ranging from roughly 23,224 to 700,000, TCR counts per sample had a median value of 95,638. TCRdb processed the RACE reads anew with MiXCR; each CDR3 protein has one entry. The V and J calls follow TCRdb's processing rather than the paper's. This table holds about 73,000 distinct CDR3 sequences, around 8.8% found once. The data stem from a study of human T cells and chemical hapten exposure. Across the whole study: The study patch tested 0.01% DPC on the upper back and read results at 6 days. Chiefly female patients presented with alopecia areata, totalis or universalis.

Time point indicated: patch test 2, 6 weeks after DPC sensitization. The treatment is: therapeutic diphenylcyclopropenone sensitization with weekly scalp DPC. Deletions cut 7 bases from V and 7 bases from J, with 17 bases between. In germline, CDR1 is SGHRS, CDR2 YFSETQ. CDR3 size: 14 residues. The source of this sequence is a woman in her 50s with alopecia areata. Some clones in this sample may be carry-over from other donors' samples. The source material was whole blood, sampled in connection with sensitization to the hapten diphenylcyclopropenone (DPC). This rearrangement joins TRBV5-1 to TRBJ1-4, with D maybe TRBD1 (5 bases). The CDR3 DNA sequence: TGCGCCAGCTCCGATGGGACCGCCTTTGAAAAACTGTTTTTT. Translation gives CASSDGTAFEKLFF.